This T cell receptor (beta chain) was identified in a study of shared clonotypes between healthy human individuals. Regarding the study as a whole: Blood was the sole source, and tissue repertoires probably differ. Memory subsets had estimated richness that was generally smaller than that of naive subsets. Generation probability values for non-shared clonotypes were lower than those for clonotypes shared by all four donors. Shared clonotypes: about 4.6% naive CD4, roughly 3.5% naive CD8, under 2.5% memory CD4, 0.4% memory CD8.

Comment on this clone: The antigen is undetermined.

Generated by immunoSEQ multiplex PCR, the TCRdb table keeps only in-frame clones and is missing some. Counted here are 1,400,000 or so clones, approximately 98.5% occurring once; the ten biggest clones make up roughly 0.36%. Between the trimmed V and J ends, which lost 3 bases and 2 bases, there was a span of 16 bases. Germline V gene lookup returns CDR1 SGHRS and CDR2 YFSETQ. There are 16 residues in the CDR3. The chain links TRBV5-1 to TRBJ2-3; D is uncertain. The material sequenced was naive CD4+ T cells sorted from blood. Documented subset: CD45RA+ positively selected. The receptor was derived from a man aged 25 to 40 in good health. CDR3 DNA: TGCGCCAGCAGCTCGGATGGCTATGCGGCCACAGATACGCAGTATTTT. This sequence encodes CASSSDGYAATDTQYF.